This entry features one T cell receptor beta chain sequence. Clones were read by immunoSEQ multiplex PCR, and TCRdb kept only the in-frame ones, dropping some. The sample includes about 210,000 clones, almost 85% of them seen just once. There are 14 residues in the CDR3. The V and J ends lost 10 bases and 0 bases, in that order; junction bases with no gene match: 2. Per germline, CDR1 ENHRY and CDR2 SYGVKD. This entry is derived from a study of blood T cell repertoires in COVID-19. Sample: peripheral blood. This TCR was recovered from a woman aged 70-85 years with COVID-19, enrolled during active disease. The rearrangement uses TRBV10-3 and TRBJ2-3; 12 bases map to TRBD2. The CDR3 spells CATTSGGSTDTQYF. CDR3 nucleotides: TGTGCCACCACTAGCGGGGGGAGCACAGATACGCAGTATTTT.